This TCR beta chain is drawn from a study of blood T cell repertoires in COVID-19 (dated by TCRdb to 2020 to 2022). Describing the broader study: The collaborator samples originated in the United States, Italy and Spain and spanned the acute and convalescent phases of COVID-19. The prospective study material was composed of cDNA or gDNA derived from T cells, B-cell-depleted T cells, or PBMCs. Subjects who had been exposed to COVID-19, were actively infected with it, or had recovered from it provided the deeply sampled blood TCRbeta repertoires that made up the dataset. A freely available public database, intended as a resource for researchers studying the immune response to SARS-CoV-2, is where the repertoires were released. Samples were obtained from the ongoing ImmuneRACE study (first 160 participants) and from roughly 1,300 subjects provided by 6 global collaborators. Nearly every sample came with metadata listing a de-identified subject ID, COVID-19 status, age in years and sex. HLA class I and class II types, where available, came from metadata supplied by the sample provider rather than from assay-based typing. What the study reported, not specific to this receptor: The quantity of clinical and demographic metadata differed by source and by participant and was supplied without curation.

The collaborating institutions used their own protocols to collect whole blood in K2EDTA tubes. For TCRbeta analysis, collaborators shipped samples in one of three forms: frozen whole blood, isolated PBMCs, or DNA extracted from either of those sample types. Trimming takes 4 bases from V and 7 bases from J, and the germline ends sit 5 bases apart. CDR1 and CDR2, per the germline V gene, are MNHEY and SVGAGI. From the cysteine up to the phenylalanine, the CDR3 has a length of 11 residues. CDR3 DNA only is kept here, 33 bases in frame from base 1. A remark on this clone: Its antigen remains undetermined. Per-base qualities were not stored, and no clone one base away is much larger.

The immunoSEQ Assay, a bias-controlled multiplex PCR, was used to amplify TCRbeta CDR3 regions from genomic DNA. The study's own analysis went as follows. The number of nucleated cells in each sample was estimated from the amplification of reference gene primers within the assay. Sequence reads were collapsed and filtered to measure the absolute abundance of every unique TCRbeta CDR3 rearrangement. For each sample, productive Simpson clonality was calculated as the square root of Simpson's diversity index over productive rearrangements. TCRdb stores this immuneACCESS table with in-frame sequences only. Part of the clones is absent; in the studies checked, under half of the shortfall reflects unresolved V genes, and no reason is known for the rest. V, J and clone size derive from that table, while D and trimming were established from the DNA sequence. This sample lists some 200,000 clones; 80% to 90% were detected once. Around an eighth of the sample is taken by the ten largest.

Sequenced: peripheral blood. The chain employs TRBV6-5 and TRBJ1-3, with an unclear D gene assignment. The sequence was collected from a man aged 25-40 years with active or convalescent COVID-19. The CDR3 protein: CASSSVNTIYF. The sequenced DNA is TGTGCCAGCAGTTCAGTCAACACCATATATTTT.